These 7 T cell receptor beta chains share one sample of origin, sequenced in a study of blood T cell repertoires in COVID-19 (dated by TCRdb to the early 2020s). The method was the immunoSEQ multiplex PCR assay. Here the immuneACCESS table is served through TCRdb, limited to in-frame sequences with V and J called. Missing clones are a known gap in these copies; in checked studies unresolved V genes cover under half, and the rest lacks a known reason. The sample records about 440,000 clones, roughly 87% of which are singletons. The ten largest make up over 1.5% of the sample. What was sequenced was PBMCs or T cells enriched from blood (not recorded which). Receptors originate from a woman between 18 and 29 years old with acute COVID-19.

Here the CDR3 reads CASSRTGDYNSPLHF. CDR3 bases: TGTGCCAGCAGCCGGACAGGGGACTATAATTCACCCCTCCACTTT. This chain connects TRBV3-1 (or the pseudogene TRBV3-2) to TRBJ1-6; TRBD1 matches at 9 bases. The J segment lost 3 bases and the V segment lost 4 bases, leaving 1 base of the junction unmatched. This CDR3 has 15 residues. In germline, CDR1 is LGHDT, CDR2 YNNKEL (reference sequence).

The sample holds many counts of this clone. V is TRBV4-1 and J is TRBJ1-5, with D possibly being TRBD1 (6 bases). V lost 4 bases to trimming and J lost 8 bases, with 12 bases between them. CDR1 and CDR2 from the germline V gene are MGHRA and YSYEKL. CDR3 length: 13 amino acids. As DNA, the CDR3 is TGCGCCAGCAGCCGTGGGGGCGGTGAGCCCCAGCATTTT. The encoded protein is CASSRGGGEPQHF.

The chain combines TRBV7-6 with TRBJ2-2; 9 bases align to TRBD2. CDR1 is SGHVS and CDR2 is FNYEAQ in the germline V gene. The CDR3 is made up of 18 amino acids. The junction had 7 bases not matched to a gene; V was cut back by 2 bases and J by 0 bases. The DNA for the CDR3 is TGTGCCAGCAGCTTACAGGGAAGCGGGAGGTCGAACACCGGGGAGCTGTTTTTT. It translates to CASSLQGSGRSNTGELFF.

This chain connects TRBV6-5 to TRBJ1-5; D not certain. V lost 8 bases and J lost 0, with 11 bases in between. CDR1 and CDR2 (germline): MNHEY, SVGAGI. This CDR3 has 14 residues. CDR3 nucleotide sequence: TGTGCCAGCGGAGAAACCTATAGCAATCAGCCCCAGCATTTT. Amino acid sequence: CASGETYSNQPQHF.

The chain links TRBV6-5 to TRBJ1-5; D might be TRBD1 (6 bases). The germline V gene encodes CDR1 MNHEY and CDR2 SVGAGI. CDR3 length: 16 residues. Trimming pared 4 bases from V and 2 bases from J, leaving 15 bases between. Here the CDR3 reads CASSSNRERGNQPQHF. CDR3 sequence (DNA): TGTGCCAGCAGTTCGAACAGGGAGAGAGGCAATCAGCCCCAGCATTTT.

The V gene is TRBV6-5, the J gene TRBJ1-1, with D possibly TRBD1 on 6 matching bases. Looked up from germline, CDR1 is MNHEY and CDR2 is SVGAGI. V was trimmed by 0 bases and J by 4 bases, leaving 6 bases between them. CDR3 size: 13 residues. This CDR3 reads CASSYSGATEAFF. CDR3 nucleotides: TGTGCCAGCAGTTACTCGGGGGCCACTGAAGCTTTCTTT.

This clone appeared many times. This rearrangement joins TRBV9 to TRBJ1-6, with 8 bases fitting TRBD1. CDR1 is SGDLS and CDR2 is YYNGEE in the germline V gene. J was trimmed by 7 bases and V by 0 bases; bases with no gene match: 9. This CDR3 spans 17 amino acids. CDR3 in amino acids: CASSVVPGGMGNSPLHF. CDR3 DNA: TGTGCCAGCAGCGTAGTTCCAGGGGGCATGGGGAATTCACCCCTCCACTTT.